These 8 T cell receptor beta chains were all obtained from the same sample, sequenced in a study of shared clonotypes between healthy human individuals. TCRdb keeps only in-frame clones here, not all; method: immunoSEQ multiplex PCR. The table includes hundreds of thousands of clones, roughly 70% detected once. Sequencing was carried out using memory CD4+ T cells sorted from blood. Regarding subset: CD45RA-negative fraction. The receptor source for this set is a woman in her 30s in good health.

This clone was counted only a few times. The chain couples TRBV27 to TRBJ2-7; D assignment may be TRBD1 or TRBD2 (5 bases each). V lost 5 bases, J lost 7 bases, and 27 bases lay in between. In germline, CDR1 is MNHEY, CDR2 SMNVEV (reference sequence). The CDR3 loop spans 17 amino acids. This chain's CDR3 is CASSRTGRGGQNREQYF. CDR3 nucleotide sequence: TGTGCCAGCAGTCGCACCGGCCGTGGGGGTCAGAATCGGGAGCAGTACTTC.

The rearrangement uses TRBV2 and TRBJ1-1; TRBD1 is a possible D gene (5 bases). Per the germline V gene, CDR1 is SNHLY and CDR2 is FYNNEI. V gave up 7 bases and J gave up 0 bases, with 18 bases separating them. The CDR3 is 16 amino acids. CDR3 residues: CASNREGGTMNTEAFF. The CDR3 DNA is TGTGCCAGCAATCGAGAGGGTGGGACCATGAACACTGAAGCTTTCTTT.

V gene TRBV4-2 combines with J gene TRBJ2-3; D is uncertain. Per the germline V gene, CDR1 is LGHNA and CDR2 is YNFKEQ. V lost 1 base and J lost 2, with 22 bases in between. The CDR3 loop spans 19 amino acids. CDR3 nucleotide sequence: TGTGCCAGCAGCCAAGGGTTTTCGTCCGACGGAGCGCTCACAGATACGCAGTATTTT. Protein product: CASSQGFSSDGALTDTQYF.

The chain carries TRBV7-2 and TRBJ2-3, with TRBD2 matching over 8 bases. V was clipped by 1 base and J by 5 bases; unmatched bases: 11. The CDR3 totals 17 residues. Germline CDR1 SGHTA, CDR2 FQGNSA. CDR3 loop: CASSLVAMGLAGDTQYF. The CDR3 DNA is TGTGCCAGCAGCTTAGTTGCAATGGGGCTAGCGGGAGATACGCAGTATTTT.

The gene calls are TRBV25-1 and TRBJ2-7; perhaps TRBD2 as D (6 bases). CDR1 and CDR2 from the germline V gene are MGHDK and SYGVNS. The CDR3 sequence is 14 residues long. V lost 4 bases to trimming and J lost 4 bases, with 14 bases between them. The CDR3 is CASSVTGRIYEQYF. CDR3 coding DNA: TGTGCCAGCAGTGTAACGGGGAGGATTTACGAGCAGTACTTC.

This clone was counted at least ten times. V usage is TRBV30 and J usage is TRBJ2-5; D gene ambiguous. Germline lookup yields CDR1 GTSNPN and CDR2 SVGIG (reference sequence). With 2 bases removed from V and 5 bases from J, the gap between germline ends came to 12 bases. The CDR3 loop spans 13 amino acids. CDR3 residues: CAWSSPASETQYF. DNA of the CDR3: TGTGCCTGGAGTTCGCCGGCCTCGGAGACCCAGTACTTC.

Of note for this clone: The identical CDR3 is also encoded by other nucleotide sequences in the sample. This CDR3 is CASSLGTATYEQYF. The CDR3 nucleotides read TGTGCCAGCAGTTTAGGGACAGCAACCTACGAGCAGTACTTC. The chain joins TRBV28 to TRBJ2-7, with 7 bases matching TRBD1. The junction had 3 bases not matched to a gene; V was cut back by 2 bases and J by 2 bases. Germline CDR1 is MDHEN and CDR2 is SYDVKM. This CDR3 spans 14 amino acids.

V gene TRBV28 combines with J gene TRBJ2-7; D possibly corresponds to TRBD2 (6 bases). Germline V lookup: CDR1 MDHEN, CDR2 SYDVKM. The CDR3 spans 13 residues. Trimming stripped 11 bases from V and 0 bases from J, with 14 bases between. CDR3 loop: CASRSGLSYEQYF. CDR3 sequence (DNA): TGTGCCTCCAGGTCGGGACTCTCCTACGAGCAGTACTTC.